This is a list of T cell receptor beta chains from one sample in a study of spatial heterogeneity in lung cancer. One entry per CDR3 protein, called by TCRdb with MiXCR from the 5' RACE reads. The table has 20,000 to 25,000 distinct CDR3 sequences, roughly 4.6% seen once. The specimen was PBMCs, collected at surgery. These receptors were obtained from a male donor with early-stage non-small cell lung cancer. The CDR3 runs from the conserved cysteine through the conserved F or W. The D gene is left open where the match is weak. Size values are once, few and many counts, or a class for expanded clones, and some rows have none.

V	size	D	J	CDR3	DNA
TRBV4-1	many	-	TRBJ1-5	CASSQGFGGVNQPQHF	TGCGCCAGCAGCCAAGGATTCGGGGGCGTAAACCAGCCCCAGCATTTT
TRBV6-5	many	-	TRBJ2-7	CASSAPGTEYEQYF	TGTGCCAGCAGTGCGCCCGGGACGGAGTACGAGCAGTACTTC
TRBV24-1	many	TRBD2	TRBJ2-1	CATSDLGLAGEKEQFF	TGTGCCACCAGTGATTTGGGACTAGCGGGAGAGAAGGAGCAGTTCTTC
TRBV30	many	TRBD1	TRBJ2-2	CAWTEGQDTGELFF	TGTGCCTGGACCGAAGGACAGGACACCGGGGAGCTGTTTTTT
TRBV24-1	few	-	TRBJ1-5	CATSGQGNQPQHF	TGTGCCACCAGTGGGCAGGGCAATCAGCCCCAGCATTTT
TRBV2	many	TRBD1	TRBJ1-6	CASSERQGQPNSPLHF	TGTGCCAGCAGTGAGAGACAGGGCCAACCTAATTCACCCCTCCACTTT
TRBV20-1	many	TRBD2	TRBJ2-4	CSASREGGFQYF	TGCAGTGCTAGTAGGGAGGGCGGATTTCAGTACTTC
TRBV5-4	many	-	TRBJ2-5	CASMIRAQETQYF	TGTGCCAGCATGATCCGGGCCCAAGAGACCCAGTACTTC
TRBV15	many	-	TRBJ1-5	CATSRGRDGRTYSNQPQHF	TGTGCCACCAGCAGAGGCCGAGACGGACGGACATATAGCAATCAGCCCCAGCATTTT
TRBV5-1	-	-	TRBJ2-2	CASSLDQSTGELFF	TGCGCCAGCAGCTTGGACCAGAGCACCGGGGAGCTGTTTTTT
TRBV7-2	many	TRBD2	TRBJ2-7	CASSLGGRTLYEQYF	TGTGCCAGCAGCTTAGGCGGGAGGACCCTCTACGAGCAGTACTTC
TRBV7-9	medium-sized	-	TRBJ2-3	CASSLTRDLTDTQYF	TGTGCCAGCAGCCTTACCAGGGACCTCACAGATACGCAGTATTTT
TRBV28	many	-	TRBJ1-5	CASSAGVRGVRSNQPQHF	TGTGCCAGCAGCGCGGGTGTGCGGGGGGTGCGGAGCAATCAGCCCCAGCATTTT
TRBV19	medium-sized	-	TRBJ2-1	CASSIAPYVSSYNEQFF	TGTGCCAGTAGTATAGCCCCCTACGTGAGCTCCTACAATGAGCAGTTCTTC
TRBV20-1	many	TRBD1	TRBJ1-6	CSASIQGSNSPLHF	TGCAGTGCTAGTATACAGGGGTCGAATTCACCCCTCCACTTT
TRBV27	many	-	TRBJ2-1	CASSPRDGHNEQFF	TGTGCCAGCAGTCCCCGGGACGGCCACAATGAGCAGTTCTTC
TRBV7-3	many	TRBD2	TRBJ2-1	CASSSYGLAGGYNEQFF	TGTGCCAGCAGCTCTTACGGACTAGCGGGAGGGTACAATGAGCAGTTCTTC